This T cell receptor beta chain was sequenced for a study of blood T cell repertoires in COVID-19. Repertoires were generated with immunoSEQ multiplex PCR, while TCRdb's copy carries only in-frame clones and drops some. The sample includes about 89,000 clones, about 91% of them seen just once. CDR1 is LGHDT and CDR2 is YNNKEL in the germline V gene (reference sequence). The length of the CDR3 is 16 residues. The junction had 15 bases not matched to a gene; V was cut back by 4 bases and J by 7 bases. The chain is built from TRBV3-1 (or the pseudogene TRBV3-2) and TRBJ1-2, with 7 bases fitting TRBD1. The source of this sequence is a man aged 55 to 69 with acute or convalescent COVID-19. The sample consisted of peripheral blood. Here the CDR3 DNA reads TGTGCCAGCAGCCGACTGGACAGGTCACCTGTGGGTGGCTACACCTTC. Protein product: CASSRLDRSPVGGYTF.